Only a few counts were recorded for the clone carrying this T cell receptor (beta chain). Antigen: not known. The data derive from a study of T-cell memory formation after mild COVID-19. Study-wide context: TCR clusters were mostly donor specific.

TCRdb ran MiXCR on the 5' RACE reads and lists one entry per CDR3 protein. The sample lists 300,000 to 350,000 distinct CDR3 sequences; 14% were seen once. Broader study findings: SARS-CoV-2 specificity was not confirmed for second-wave clones peaking on day 37. Clones contracting day 15 to 85 were balanced CD4/CD8; later expanders leaned CD4+. CD4+ contracting clones were mainly CM and EM; CD8+ ones, EMRA.

The CDR3 contains 15 residues. The V gene's germline CDR1 is SGDLS and CDR2 YYNGEE. Trimming at V came to 0 bases and at J to 8 bases, leaving 7 bases not matched to a gene. The sequence derives from a man younger than 30 who had mild COVID-19 (a few samples of this study predate the infection). Cell type and time point are not known. The sequenced sample was PBMCs or a T cell subset sorted from them (not recorded which). The rearrangement uses TRBV9 and TRBJ2-1; 8 bases fit TRBD2. The CDR3 DNA is TGTGCCAGCAGCGTAGTGGCGGGGGGTATAGATGAGCAGTTCTTC. Its protein product is CASSVVAGGIDEQFF.